This T cell receptor beta chain was captured in a study of blood T cell repertoires in COVID-19. Study-wide context: From the United States, Italy and Spain came samples of acute and convalescent COVID-19.

The method was immunoSEQ multiplex PCR; TCRdb's version includes in-frame clones alone and lacks a portion of them. The sample records about 260,000 clones, about 87% being singletons. With 4 bases clipped from V and 5 bases from J, the junction kept 8 bases outside the gene matches. The CDR3 is made up of 15 amino acids. Germline V CDR1 and CDR2: SGHKS, YYEKEE (reference sequence). V is TRBV5-5 and J is TRBJ2-5, with 10 bases aligning to TRBD1. This clonotype was obtained from a woman between 40 and 50 years old with acute or convalescent COVID-19. The sample taken for sequencing was peripheral blood. The CDR3 here is CASSRQTGGRETQYF. CDR3 nucleotides: TGTGCCAGCAGCCGACAGACAGGGGGCAGGGAGACCCAGTACTTC.